Sequencing of this T cell receptor (beta chain) was carried out in a study of graft-versus-host responses after intestinal transplantation. Study observations and caveats: Allografts carried high graft-versus-host to host-versus-graft clonal ratios in patients having graft-donor T cell macrochimerism.

Assay: immunoSEQ multiplex PCR; the TCRdb copy retains only in-frame clones and omits some. The sample comprises 90,000 to 130,000 clones, around 95% of which are singletons, and roughly 0.5% rests with the top ten. Germline CDR1 and CDR2: SGHDN and FVKESK. The CDR3 is made up of 16 amino acids. Trimming removed 5 bases from V and 4 bases from J, with 21 bases in between. On this clone itself: The target antigen is unknown.

J is TRBJ2-7 and V is TRBV14, with D maybe TRBD2 (7 bases). This TCR came from a human donor who received an intestinal transplant. This specimen was unstimulated CD8+ T cells sorted from spleen or lymph node cells, taken before intestinal transplant. The CDR3 here is CASSSLAGAEAYEQYF. The CDR3 nucleotides are TGTGCCAGCAGCTCTTTGGCGGGGGCCGAAGCTTACGAGCAGTACTTC.